This entry lists 8 T cell receptor beta chains sequenced from one sample in a study of T-cell reconstitution after alpha-beta-depleted transplantation in children. Preparation of the TCRbeta library was carried out with unique molecular identifiers. MiXCR was run by TCRdb on the PCR reads, yielding one entry per CDR3 protein. This table holds more than 500,000 distinct CDR3 sequences, roughly an eighth found once. The source material was PBMCs, mostly from graft donor cells, sampled 180 days after TCRalphabeta/CD19-depleted stem cell transplant. The origin of the receptors is a female patient under 10 years old who had a stem cell transplant for aplastic anemia, so the T cells may come from the graft donor.

This clonotype has a count of ten or more. J is TRBJ2-2 and V is TRBV28; D assignment may be TRBD1 or TRBD2 (6 bases each). Germline V gives CDR1 MDHEN, CDR2 SYDVKM. Trimming took 6 bases from V and 3 from J, leaving 8 bases between them. CDR3 size: 13 residues. CDR3 DNA: TGTGCCAGCAGCGGGGGCGACACCGGGGAGCTGTTTTTT. Its translation: CASSGGDTGELFF.

This clonotype occurred a few times. The chain has TRBV7-8 and TRBJ2-4, with a weak D call TRBD2 (6 bases). This CDR3 is 15 amino acids long. CDR1 is SGHVS, CDR2 FQNEAQ, per germline. Trimming took off 3 bases at V and 2 bases at J, with 11 bases between the two ends. The CDR3 spells CASSFGRGSKNIQYF. The CDR3 DNA sequence: TGTGCCAGCAGCTTCGGGCGGGGATCCAAAAACATTCAGTACTTC.

There are many counts of this clonotype. This chain connects TRBV29-1 to TRBJ2-5; the match to TRBD2 covers 9 bases. The junction had 14 bases not matched to a gene; V was cut back by 7 bases and J by 2 bases. The CDR3 runs to 16 residues. Germline CDR1 reads SQVTM; CDR2 reads ANQGSEA. CDR3 nucleotides: TGCAGCGCTGGGGGGAGTAGCGGGAGAGCTCAAGAGACCCAGTACTTC. Protein: CSAGGSSGRAQETQYF.

V gene TRBV7-2 combines with J gene TRBJ1-1; 7 bases align to TRBD1. The CDR3 covers 13 residues. The V segment lost 2 bases and the J segment 7 bases; nucleotides outside the gene matches: 4. Looked up from germline, CDR1 is SGHTA and CDR2 is FQGNSA. This CDR3 is CASSLSWDSEAFF. CDR3 DNA: TGTGCCAGCAGCTTATCGTGGGACAGTGAAGCTTTCTTT.

This clonotype was counted between two and nine times. The V gene is TRBV5-8, the J gene TRBJ2-7; perhaps TRBD2 as D (6 bases). CDR3 length: 14 residues. CDR1 and CDR2 from the germline V gene are SGHTS and YDEGEE. The V and J ends lost 4 bases and 1 base respectively, with 12 bases between them. In DNA form, the CDR3 reads TGTGCCAGCAGCGGGGGGACTGCGTCCTACGAGCAGTACGTC. Its protein is CASSGGTASYEQYV.

This clonotype was recorded at least ten times. The CDR3 DNA reads as TGTGCCAGCAGAACAGGGAAGGCGGATACGCAGTATTTT. Encoded protein: CASRTGKADTQYF. The chain combines TRBV25-1 with TRBJ2-3, with a tentative D call TRBD1 (6 bases). Germline CDR1 and CDR2: MGHDK and SYGVNS. With 6 bases removed from V and 6 bases from J, the gap between germline ends came to 13 bases. This CDR3 is built from 13 residues.

The J gene is TRBJ2-7, the V gene TRBV28; possibly TRBD2 for D (5 bases). The V end lost 7 bases, the J end lost 4 bases, and 20 bases lay between the germline ends. The CDR3 spans 15 residues. Germline V gene lookup returns CDR1 MDHEN and CDR2 SYDVKM. The CDR3 DNA follows: TGTGCCAGCACCTCCGGGCTAGCTCAACGGTACGAGCAGTACTTC. Its translation is CASTSGLAQRYEQYF.

The chain couples TRBV28 to TRBJ2-7; D not certain. Germline V lookup: CDR1 MDHEN, CDR2 SYDVKM. Trimming cost V 2 bases and J 0 bases, with 11 bases left between them. This CDR3 spans 15 amino acids. The CDR3 loop reads CASSLPHSNSYEQYF. The CDR3 DNA follows: TGTGCCAGCAGTTTACCCCACAGCAACTCCTACGAGCAGTACTTC.